This T cell receptor beta chain stems from a study of T cells in localized non-small cell lung cancer (dated by TCRdb to 2020 to 2022). Study-level background: T cell repertoires of about 230 early-stage NSCLC patients were analyzed, with tumors being compared against uninvolved tumor-adjacent lungs. Of the NSCLC patients, over 120 were male and approximately 110 were female, and the mean age was about 69 years. All 230 or so NSCLC patients in the cohort were treatment-naive and had localized lung tumors that were resected.

Trimming costs V 0 bases and J 11 bases, and their ends lie 19 bases apart. The germline V gene sets CDR1 to SGHTA and CDR2 to FQGNSA. From cysteine to phenylalanine, the CDR3 is 16 amino acids long. The read is trimmed to its CDR3 DNA, 48 bases read in frame from base 1. Summary of the overall study and its limitations: Because multi-region tumor sequencing was not performed, intratumor heterogeneity could not be ruled out. A median of roughly 60 of the top 100 tumor clones were detected in paired uninvolved adjacent lung, and around 30 of these tumor clones were also found among the top 100 clones of the paired uninvolved adjacent lung. Uninvolved tumor-adjacent lung showed the highest T cell clonality, higher than tumor, which suggests more focused antigenic responses in the adjacent lung. Since the design was exploratory, TCR variables were selected using unadjusted p-values with no false-discovery rate correction. Higher blood T cell density associated with longer overall survival, while higher adjacent-lung clonality associated with shorter survival.

With regard to this clone: What antigen it recognizes has not been identified. Base qualities are not at hand, and no much larger clone is one base apart.

The immunoSEQ Assay was used to sequence TCR beta CDR3 regions from DNA. The original methods were these. T cell density was computed as TCR beta template counts normalized to usable DNA estimated by amplifying housekeeping genes. Using the preseqR package, richness was estimated by extrapolating to 120,000 templates for tissue samples and 400,000 templates for PBMC samples. Clonality was taken to be one minus Pielou's evenness. To identify tissue-enriched TCRs, differential abundance testing was run on productive amino-acid clonotypes with a minimum total count of 5 and an alpha of 0.1. The Jaccard Index and the Morisita Overlap Index were used to measure repertoire overlap between compartments. GLIPH grouped TCR beta CDR3s together with public tetramer-defined viral CDR3s, and a viral motif had to include at least three viral sequences and also show V-gene enrichment. The table was pulled from immuneACCESS by TCRdb, which kept in-frame rearrangements only. Such tables lose some clones; where checked, under half of the loss comes from unresolved V genes, and the rest has no known cause. D and trimming come from the DNA, and the V and J calls and clone size come from that table. The table for this sample lists some 51,000 clones; more than 80% of them were counted only once. Jointly, the top ten make up 5.2% of the sample.

At diagnosis, tumor, uninvolved tumor-adjacent lung and peripheral blood were collected and then preserved as a mix of FFPE and fresh-frozen material. For TCR repertoire profiling, blood samples were analyzed as peripheral blood mononuclear cells. This receptor chain uses TRBV7-2 and TRBJ1-4, and possibly TRBD1, on 5 matching bases. The source material was peripheral blood, sampled before any cancer treatment. This clonotype originated in a woman aged 35 to 75 with stage I lung adenocarcinoma. The nucleotide sequence reads TGTGCCAGCAGCTTAGCAGTGACAGATATCGGCGGGAAACTGTTTTTT. It translates to CASSLAVTDIGGKLFF.